A selection of T cell receptor beta chains follows, all from one sample in a study of immune heterogeneity within non-small cell lung tumors. TCRdb re-derived calls from the multiplex PCR reads in MiXCR, one entry per CDR3 protein. The sample includes fewer than 11,000 distinct CDR3 sequences, about a quarter of them seen just once. Sequencing was done on a sample of lung tumor tissue. These receptors originate from a woman in her forties or fifties with non-small cell lung cancer. Both conserved end residues are part of each CDR3. D genes are given only for firm matches. Size is stated for part of the rows, as once, few or many counts, or as a class when the clone is expanded.

d_call: -
j_call: TRBJ1-2
clone_size: medium-sized
v_call: TRBV20-1
cdr3_aa: CSARDGPYGYTF
cdr3_nt: TGCAGTGCTAGGGATGGACCCTATGGCTACACCTTC

d_call: -
j_call: TRBJ1-5
clone_size: many
v_call: TRBV6-1
cdr3_aa: CASRDYSNQPQHF
cdr3_nt: TGTGCCAGCAGGGACTATAGCAATCAGCCCCAGCATTTT

d_call: -
j_call: TRBJ1-6
clone_size: once
v_call: TRBV20-1
cdr3_aa: CSAVGGPENSHIHF
cdr3_nt: TGCAGTGCAGTGGGGGGACCGGAAAATTCACACATCCACTTT

d_call: -
j_call: TRBJ1-2
clone_size: many
v_call: TRBV2
cdr3_aa: CARRQIGYTF
cdr3_nt: TGTGCCAGGCGACAAATAGGCTACACCTTC

d_call: -
j_call: TRBJ1-5
clone_size: medium-sized
v_call: TRBV19
cdr3_aa: CASSITGLGNQPQHF
cdr3_nt: TGTGCCAGTAGTATCACTGGTCTAGGCAATCAGCCCCAGCATTTT

d_call: -
j_call: TRBJ2-7
clone_size: many
v_call: TRBV5-1
cdr3_aa: CASSLGATYYEQYF
cdr3_nt: TGCGCCAGCAGCTTGGGGGCGACTTACTACGAGCAGTACTTC

d_call: -
j_call: TRBJ1-2
clone_size: many
v_call: TRBV6-1
cdr3_aa: CASSSGRRDGYTF
cdr3_nt: TGTGCCAGCAGTTCTGGAAGGAGGGATGGCTACACCTTC

d_call: TRBD1
j_call: TRBJ1-2
clone_size: medium-sized
v_call: TRBV28
cdr3_aa: CASSLLGQGASGYTF
cdr3_nt: TGTGCCAGCAGTTTACTTGGACAGGGGGCTAGTGGCTACACCTTC

d_call: -
j_call: TRBJ1-2
clone_size: -
v_call: TRBV5-6
cdr3_aa: CASSSTTGTGVYTF
cdr3_nt: TGTGCCAGCAGCTCTACCACAGGGACTGGCGTCTACACCTTC

d_call: -
j_call: TRBJ2-6
clone_size: many
v_call: TRBV7-3
cdr3_aa: CASRYRAGANVLTF
cdr3_nt: TGTGCCAGCCGCTACAGGGCTGGGGCCAACGTCCTGACTTTC

d_call: -
j_call: TRBJ2-1
clone_size: many
v_call: TRBV4-2
cdr3_aa: CASSQTFYEQFF
cdr3_nt: TGTGCCAGCAGCCAAACGTTTTATGAGCAGTTCTTC

d_call: -
j_call: TRBJ2-1
clone_size: many
v_call: TRBV18
cdr3_aa: CASSPSSWSGVEQFF
cdr3_nt: TGTGCCAGCTCACCTTCGAGCTGGTCAGGGGTTGAGCAGTTCTTC